This T cell receptor beta chain was captured in a study of blood T cells in healthy people across ages. This clonotype has a count of ten or more. Then a second PCR, running roughly 7 to 11 cycles, was carried out with a sample-barcoded 5' primer and a J-beta primer mix. MiXCR, run by TCRdb on the 5' RACE reads, gives a single entry per CDR3 protein. In the table there are 710,000 or so distinct CDR3 sequences, approximately 29% of which are singletons. V lost 2 bases and J lost 4, with 18 bases in between. This CDR3 comprises 16 residues. CDR1 and CDR2 from the germline V gene are SNHLY and FYNNEI. This TCR was recovered from a woman older than 75 in good health. The chain combines TRBV2 with TRBJ2-7; possible D gene TRBD1, 5 bases. Sequenced sample: blood. The CDR3 DNA reads as TGTGCCAGCAGTGAACGTGGCAGGGTGAGCGTTTACGAGCAGTACTTC. It yields the protein CASSERGRVSVYEQYF. The variable domain in full, with the rest retrieved from reference TRBV2 and TRBJ2-7, is EPEVTQTPSHQVTQMGQEVILRCVPISNHLYFYWYRQILGQKVEFLVSFYNNEISEKSEIFDDQFSVERPDGSNFTLKIRSTKLEDSAMYFCASSERGRVSVYEQYFGPGTRLTVT.